This T cell receptor beta chain was obtained from a study of blood T cell repertoires in COVID-19. The wider study: Specimens from acute and convalescent COVID-19 originated in the United States, Italy and Spain. PBMCs, B-cell-depleted T cells, or T cells were the source of the cDNA or gDNA that made up the material.

V shed 6 bases and J 3 bases; nucleotides not matched to a gene: 10. CDR1 and CDR2 from the germline V gene are MNHEY and SVGAGI. The CDR3 is made up of 15 amino acids. Methods used by the authors: The assay estimated nucleated cells by amplifying reference gene primers. Generated by immunoSEQ multiplex PCR, the TCRdb table keeps only in-frame clones and is missing some. The DNA gave D and trimming, while V, J and clone size come from that table. This table holds some 110,000 clones, roughly 80% found once. Sequences were obtained from peripheral blood. This sequence joins TRBV6-5 and TRBJ2-7; 8 nucleotides line up with TRBD1. This sequence was found in a woman between 65 and 79 years old with acute or convalescent COVID-19. CDR3 bases: TGTGCCAGCAGCGACGGCGGACAGGGACGCTACGAGCAGTACTTC. Its translation: CASSDGGQGRYEQYF.